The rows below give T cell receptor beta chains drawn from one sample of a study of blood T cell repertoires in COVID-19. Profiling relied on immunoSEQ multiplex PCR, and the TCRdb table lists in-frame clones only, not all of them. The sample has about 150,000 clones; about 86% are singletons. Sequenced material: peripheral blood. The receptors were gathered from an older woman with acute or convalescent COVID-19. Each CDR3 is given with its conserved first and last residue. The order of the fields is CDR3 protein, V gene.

CDR3aa: CASSQVGWGRGTGELFF
v_gene: TRBV4-1

CDR3aa: CASSRHQTGSRETQYF
v_gene: TRBV14

CDR3aa: CASSQDLGGKGYTF
v_gene: TRBV3-1/TRBV3-2

CDR3aa: CASSPGGRGGRGEQYF
v_gene: TRBV13

CDR3aa: CASSVAVWTEAFF
v_gene: TRBV9

CDR3aa: CASSPTGTTITEAFF
v_gene: TRBV7-3

CDR3aa: CASSLGQTVDTIYF
v_gene: TRBV11-2

CDR3aa: CASSVNRGRYNSPLHF
v_gene: TRBV9

CDR3aa: CASSLRVNNYGYTF
v_gene: TRBV7-9

CDR3aa: CASSLGQLNNEKLFF
v_gene: TRBV7-9

CDR3aa: CASSLVSGGNQPQHF
v_gene: TRBV5-8

CDR3aa: CASSIAPGAGEYNGYTF
v_gene: TRBV19

CDR3aa: CASSLGLLAGGPEEQYF
v_gene: TRBV11-2

CDR3aa: CASRGWGGSPLHF
v_gene: TRBV2

CDR3aa: CATTDSARLDGYTF
v_gene: TRBV6-5

CDR3aa: CASFEAGANVLTF
v_gene: TRBV5-1

CDR3aa: CAISERSIAGGETQYF
v_gene: TRBV10-3

CDR3aa: CASSLNWGTTEAFF
v_gene: TRBV27

CDR3aa: CASSLSGGGYYGYTF
v_gene: TRBV6-4

CDR3aa: CASSRRTGDLYGYTF
v_gene: TRBV4-2